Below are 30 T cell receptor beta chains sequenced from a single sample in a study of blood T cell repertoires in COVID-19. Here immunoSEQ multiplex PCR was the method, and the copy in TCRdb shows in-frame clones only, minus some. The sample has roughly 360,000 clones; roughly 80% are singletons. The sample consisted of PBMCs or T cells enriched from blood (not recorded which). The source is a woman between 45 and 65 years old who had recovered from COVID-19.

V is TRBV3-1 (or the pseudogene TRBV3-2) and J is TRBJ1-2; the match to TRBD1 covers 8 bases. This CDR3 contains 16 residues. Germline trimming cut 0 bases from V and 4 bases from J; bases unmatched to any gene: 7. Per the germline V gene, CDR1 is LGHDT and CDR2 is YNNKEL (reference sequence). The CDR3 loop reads CASSQEGTGQVYGYTF. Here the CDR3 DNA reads TGTGCCAGCAGCCAAGAAGGGACGGGACAGGTCTATGGCTACACCTTC.

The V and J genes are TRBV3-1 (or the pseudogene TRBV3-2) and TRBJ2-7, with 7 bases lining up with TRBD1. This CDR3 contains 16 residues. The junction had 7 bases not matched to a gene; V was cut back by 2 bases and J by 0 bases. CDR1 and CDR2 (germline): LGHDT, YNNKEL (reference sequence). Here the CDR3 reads CASSQNTGATSYEQYF. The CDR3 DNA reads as TGTGCCAGCAGCCAAAATACAGGGGCCACCTCCTACGAGCAGTACTTC.

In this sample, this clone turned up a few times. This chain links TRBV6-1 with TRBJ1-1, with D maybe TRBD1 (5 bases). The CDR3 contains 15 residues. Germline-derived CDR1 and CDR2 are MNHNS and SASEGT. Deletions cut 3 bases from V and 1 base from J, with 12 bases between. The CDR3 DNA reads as TGTGCCAGCAGTGAGGGGGGAGGTACGAACACTGAAGCTTTCTTT. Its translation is CASSEGGGTNTEAFF.

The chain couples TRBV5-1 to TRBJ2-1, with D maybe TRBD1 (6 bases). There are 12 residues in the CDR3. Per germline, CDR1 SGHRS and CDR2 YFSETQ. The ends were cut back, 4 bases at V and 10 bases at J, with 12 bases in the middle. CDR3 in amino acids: CASSITGTEQFF. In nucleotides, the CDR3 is TGCGCCAGCAGCATAACCGGGACAGAGCAGTTCTTC.

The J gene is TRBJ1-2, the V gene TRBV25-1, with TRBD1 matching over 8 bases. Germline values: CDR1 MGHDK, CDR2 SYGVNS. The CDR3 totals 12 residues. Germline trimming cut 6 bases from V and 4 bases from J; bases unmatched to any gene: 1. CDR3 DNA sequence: TGTGCCAGCAGACAGGGGGGCTATGGCTACACCTTC. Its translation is CASRQGGYGYTF.

The CDR3: CASRRGGETQYF. CDR3 nucleotide sequence: TGTGCCAGCAGGCGGGGGGGGGAGACCCAGTACTTC. This rearrangement joins TRBV6-5 to TRBJ2-5; 9 bases line up with TRBD2. This CDR3 has 12 residues. The germline gives CDR1 MNHEY, CDR2 SVGAGI. The V gene end was trimmed by 6 bases and the J gene end by 5 bases; junction bases not matched to a gene: 1.

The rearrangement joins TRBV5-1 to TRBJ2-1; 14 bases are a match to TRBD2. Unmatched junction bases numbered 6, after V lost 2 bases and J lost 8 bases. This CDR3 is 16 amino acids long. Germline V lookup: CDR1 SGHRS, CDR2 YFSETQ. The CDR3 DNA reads TGCGCCAGCAGCTTAGAGACTAGCGGGAGGGCCGATGAGCAGTTCTTC. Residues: CASSLETSGRADEQFF.

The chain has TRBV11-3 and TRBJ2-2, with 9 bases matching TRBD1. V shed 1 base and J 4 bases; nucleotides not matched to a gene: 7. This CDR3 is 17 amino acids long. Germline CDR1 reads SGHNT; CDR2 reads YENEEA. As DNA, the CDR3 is TGTGCCAGCAGCTTAGCCCCGGACAGGGGAGGCACCGGGGAGCTGTTTTTT. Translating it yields CASSLAPDRGGTGELFF.

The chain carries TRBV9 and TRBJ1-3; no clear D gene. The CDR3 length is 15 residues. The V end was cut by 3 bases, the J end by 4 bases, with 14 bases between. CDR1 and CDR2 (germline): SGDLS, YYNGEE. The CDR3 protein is CASSALPKEGNTIYF. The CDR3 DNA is TGTGCCAGCAGCGCCCTTCCGAAGGAGGGAAACACCATATATTTT.

The CDR3 DNA sequence: TGCAGCGTTTCCCTAGCGCCCAGCACAGATACGCAGTATTTT. This codes for CSVSLAPSTDTQYF. J is TRBJ2-3 and V is TRBV29-1; D may be TRBD2 (6 bases). Deletions cut 5 bases from V and 0 bases from J, with 12 bases between. From germline, CDR1 is SQVTM and CDR2 ANQGSEA. The CDR3 totals 14 residues.

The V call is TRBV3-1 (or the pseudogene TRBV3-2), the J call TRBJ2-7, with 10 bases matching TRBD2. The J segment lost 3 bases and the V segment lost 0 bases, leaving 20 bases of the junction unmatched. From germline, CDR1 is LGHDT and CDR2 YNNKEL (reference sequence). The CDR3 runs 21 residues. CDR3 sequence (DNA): TGTGCCAGCAGCCAAGAGGCCCGGCTCGGCGTTAATAGCGGGGGGATCTACGAGCAGTACTTC. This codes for CASSQEARLGVNSGGIYEQYF.

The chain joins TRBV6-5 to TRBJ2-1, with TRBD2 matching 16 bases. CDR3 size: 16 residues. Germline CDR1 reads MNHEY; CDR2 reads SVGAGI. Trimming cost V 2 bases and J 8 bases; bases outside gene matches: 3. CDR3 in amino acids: CASSYGTSGRADEQFF. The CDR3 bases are TGTGCCAGCAGTTACGGGACTAGCGGGAGGGCCGATGAGCAGTTCTTC.

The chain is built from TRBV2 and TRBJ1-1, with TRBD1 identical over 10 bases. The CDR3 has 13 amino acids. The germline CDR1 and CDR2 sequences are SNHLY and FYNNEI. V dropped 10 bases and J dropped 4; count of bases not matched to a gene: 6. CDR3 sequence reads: CATDRGRSTEAFF. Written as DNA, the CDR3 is TGTGCCACTGACAGGGGGCGAAGCACTGAAGCTTTCTTT.

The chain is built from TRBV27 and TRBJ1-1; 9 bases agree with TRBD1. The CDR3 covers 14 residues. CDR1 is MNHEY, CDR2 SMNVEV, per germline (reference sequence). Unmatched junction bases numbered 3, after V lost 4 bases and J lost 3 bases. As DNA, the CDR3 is TGTGCCAGCAGTTACAGGGGGCGGGACACTGAAGCTTTCTTT. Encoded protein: CASSYRGRDTEAFF.

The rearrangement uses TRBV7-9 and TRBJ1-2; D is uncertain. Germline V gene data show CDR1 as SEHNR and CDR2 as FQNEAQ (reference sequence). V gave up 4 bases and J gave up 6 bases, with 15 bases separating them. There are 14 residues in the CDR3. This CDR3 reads CASSSTPGDNGYTF. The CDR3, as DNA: TGTGCCAGCAGCTCAACCCCCGGGGATAATGGCTACACCTTC.

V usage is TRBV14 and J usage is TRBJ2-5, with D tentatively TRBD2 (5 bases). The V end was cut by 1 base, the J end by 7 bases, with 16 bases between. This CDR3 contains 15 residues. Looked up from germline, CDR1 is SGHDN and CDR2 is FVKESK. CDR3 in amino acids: CASSQGLVGSGTQYF. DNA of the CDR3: TGTGCCAGCAGCCAAGGTTTAGTGGGGAGTGGGACCCAGTACTTC. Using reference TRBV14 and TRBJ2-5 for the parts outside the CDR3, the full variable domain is EAGVTQFPSHSVIEKGQTVTLRCDPISGHDNLYWYRRVMGKEIKFLLHFVKESKQDESGMPNNRFLAERTGGTYSTLKVQPAELEDSGVYFCASSQGLVGSGTQYFGPGTRLLVL.

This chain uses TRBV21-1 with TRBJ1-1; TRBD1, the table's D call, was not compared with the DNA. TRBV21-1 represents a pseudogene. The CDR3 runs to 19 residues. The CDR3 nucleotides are TGTGCCAGCAGCAAAACCCATGGACAGGGGGTTAAGGTGAACACTGAAGCTTTCTTT. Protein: CASSKTHGQGVKVNTEAFF.

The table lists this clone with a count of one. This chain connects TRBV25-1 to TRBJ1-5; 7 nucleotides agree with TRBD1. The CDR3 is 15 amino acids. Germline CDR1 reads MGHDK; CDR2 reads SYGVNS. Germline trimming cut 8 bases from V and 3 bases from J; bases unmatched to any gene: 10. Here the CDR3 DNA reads TGTGCCAGCTCCCCCGCAACAGGGGCCAATCAGCCCCAGCATTTT. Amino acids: CASSPATGANQPQHF.

CDR3 amino acids: CASSQQVSSSYEQYF. The CDR3 coding sequence is TGTGCCAGCAGCCAACAAGTTTCATCTTCCTACGAGCAGTACTTC. J is TRBJ2-7 and V is TRBV11-2; D is undetermined. The V end was cut by 5 bases, the J end by 1 base, with 15 bases between. Germline CDR1 and CDR2: SGHAT and FQNNGV. This CDR3 has 15 residues.

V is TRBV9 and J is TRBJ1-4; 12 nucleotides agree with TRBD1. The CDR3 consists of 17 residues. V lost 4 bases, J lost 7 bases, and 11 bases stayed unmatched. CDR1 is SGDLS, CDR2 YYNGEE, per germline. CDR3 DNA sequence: TGTGCCAGCAGCTCCCGCTTCGGGACAGGGGGCGGTGAAAAACTGTTTTTT. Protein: CASSSRFGTGGGEKLFF.

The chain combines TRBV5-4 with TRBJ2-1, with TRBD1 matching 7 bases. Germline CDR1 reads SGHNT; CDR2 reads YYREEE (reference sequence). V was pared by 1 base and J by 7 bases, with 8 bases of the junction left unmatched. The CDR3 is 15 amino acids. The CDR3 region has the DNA TGTGCCAGCAGCTTGAAGGGGGCGCGGGTTAATGAGCAGTTCTTC. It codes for CASSLKGARVNEQFF.

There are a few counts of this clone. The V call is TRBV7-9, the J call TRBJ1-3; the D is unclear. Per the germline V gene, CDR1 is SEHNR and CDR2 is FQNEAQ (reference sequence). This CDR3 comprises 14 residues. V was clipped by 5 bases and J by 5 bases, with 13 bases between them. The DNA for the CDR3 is TGTGCCAGCAGCACGACGGAGGATAGAAACACCATATATTTT. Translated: CASSTTEDRNTIYF.

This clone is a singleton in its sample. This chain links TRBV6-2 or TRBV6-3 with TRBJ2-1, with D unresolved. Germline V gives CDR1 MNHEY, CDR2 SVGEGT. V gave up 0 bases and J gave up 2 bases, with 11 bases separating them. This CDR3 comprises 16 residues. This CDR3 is CASSYSWAVAYNEQFF. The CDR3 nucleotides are TGTGCCAGCAGTTACTCGTGGGCAGTTGCCTACAATGAGCAGTTCTTC.

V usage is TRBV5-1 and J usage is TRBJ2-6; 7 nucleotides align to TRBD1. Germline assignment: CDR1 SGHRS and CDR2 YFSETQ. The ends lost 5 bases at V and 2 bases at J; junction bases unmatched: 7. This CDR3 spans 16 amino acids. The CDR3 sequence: CASRFDRDAGANVLTF. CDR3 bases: TGCGCCAGCAGGTTCGACAGGGATGCTGGGGCCAACGTCCTGACTTTC.

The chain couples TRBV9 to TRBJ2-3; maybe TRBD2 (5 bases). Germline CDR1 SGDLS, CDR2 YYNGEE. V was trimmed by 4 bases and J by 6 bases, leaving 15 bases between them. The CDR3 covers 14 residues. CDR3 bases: TGTGCCAGCAGCCATTCAGCGGACGCGGATACGCAGTATTTT. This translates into CASSHSADADTQYF.

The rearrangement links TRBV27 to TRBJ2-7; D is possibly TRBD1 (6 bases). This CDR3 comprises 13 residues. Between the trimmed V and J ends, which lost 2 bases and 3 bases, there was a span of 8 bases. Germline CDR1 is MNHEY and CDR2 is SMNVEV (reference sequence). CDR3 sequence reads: CASSLGQSYEQYF. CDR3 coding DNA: TGTGCCAGCAGTTTAGGACAGAGCTACGAGCAGTACTTC.

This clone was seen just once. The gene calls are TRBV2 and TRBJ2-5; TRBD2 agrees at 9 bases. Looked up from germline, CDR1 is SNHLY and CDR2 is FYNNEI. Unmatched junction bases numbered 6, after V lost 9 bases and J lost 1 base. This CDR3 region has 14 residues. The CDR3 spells CARGSTSGQETQYF. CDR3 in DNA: TGTGCCAGGGGTTCGACTAGCGGCCAAGAGACCCAGTACTTC.

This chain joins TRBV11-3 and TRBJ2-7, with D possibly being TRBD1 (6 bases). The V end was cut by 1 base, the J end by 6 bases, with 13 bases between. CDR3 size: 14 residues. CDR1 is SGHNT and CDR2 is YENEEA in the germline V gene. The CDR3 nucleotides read TGTGCCAGCAGCTTAGTAGTACAGGGTGGCGAGCAGTACTTC. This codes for CASSLVVQGGEQYF.

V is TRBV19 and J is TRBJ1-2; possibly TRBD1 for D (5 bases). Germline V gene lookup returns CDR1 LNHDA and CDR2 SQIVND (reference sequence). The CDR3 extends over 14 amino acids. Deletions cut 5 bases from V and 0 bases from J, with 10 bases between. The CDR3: CASSWRGANYGYTF. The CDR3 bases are TGTGCCAGTAGTTGGAGGGGAGCTAACTATGGCTACACCTTC.

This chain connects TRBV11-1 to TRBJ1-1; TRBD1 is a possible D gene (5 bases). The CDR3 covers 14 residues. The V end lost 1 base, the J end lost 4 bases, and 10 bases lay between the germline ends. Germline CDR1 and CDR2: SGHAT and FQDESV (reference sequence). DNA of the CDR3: TGTGCCAGCAGCTTAGTCGGGGGGACCACTGAAGCTTTCTTT. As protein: CASSLVGGTTEAFF.